Presented here are 30 T cell receptor beta chains from one specimen sequenced in a study of T cells in Graves' hyperthyroidism and ophthalmopathy. Researchers took RNA transcripts and amplified the TCR beta CDR3 regions from them. HTBI primers were employed in a first-round RT-PCR of the TCR CDR3. TCRdb called the multiplex PCR reads again in MiXCR, with one record for every CDR3 protein. The data contain around 600,000 distinct CDR3 sequences, 13% to 15% of them seen just once; the ten biggest clones take up about 12%. The sequenced sample was blood. These receptor sequences come from a woman aged 50 to 65 with Graves' ophthalmopathy.

The rearrangement links TRBV11-2 to TRBJ1-6, with 9 nucleotides matching TRBD1. Germline lookup yields CDR1 SGHAT and CDR2 FQNNGV. The CDR3 contains 21 residues. V shed 5 bases, J shed 10 bases, and the junction held 27 bases outside the gene matches. Written as DNA, the CDR3 is TGTGCCAGCAGCCTACGACAGGGGGATTTGCAGACGAAAAGGGTGGGATCACCCCTCCACTTT. Encoded protein: CASSLRQGDLQTKRVGSPLHF. The full variable domain, rest sourced from reference TRBV11-2 and TRBJ1-6, is EAGVAQSPRYKIIEKRQSVAFWCNPISGHATLYWYQQILGQGPKLLIQFQNNGVVDDSQLPKDRFSAERLKGVDSTLKIQPAKLEDSAVYLCASSLRQGDLQTKRVGSPLHFGNGTRLTVT.

This clonotype was seen a handful of times. The V and J genes are TRBV20-1 and TRBJ2-2; no reliable D call. The CDR3 totals 14 residues. Trimming removed 6 bases at V and 2 bases at J, with 13 bases between. The germline V gene has CDR1 DFQATT and CDR2 SNEGSKA (reference sequence). CDR3 sequence (DNA): TGCAGTGCGAGTGGATTCACTAACACCGGGGAGCTGTTTTTT. Translated: CSASGFTNTGELFF.

This clonotype appeared a few times. The CDR3 protein is CASRPGTGYGYTF. In DNA, the CDR3 is TGTGCCAGCAGACCCGGGACAGGCTATGGCTACACCTTC. The chain has TRBV6-4 and TRBJ1-2; TRBD1 aligns across 8 bases. Germline V gene lookup returns CDR1 MRHNA and CDR2 SNTAGT. With V trimmed by 6 bases and J by 4 bases, 4 bases remained unmatched. The CDR3 spans 13 residues.

This rearrangement joins TRBV5-5 to TRBJ1-1; a weak D match, TRBD1 (5 bases). The CDR3 length is 16 residues. Trimming cost V 7 bases and J 0 bases, with 19 bases left between them. The germline V gene has CDR1 SGHKS and CDR2 YYEKEE (reference sequence). DNA for the CDR3: TGTGCCAGCTCAACTGCACTGGGGGGGATGAACACTGAAGCTTTCTTT. Translation: CASSTALGGMNTEAFF.

This clonotype was observed a few times. The V call is TRBV6-1, the J call TRBJ1-2; D gene uncertain. The CDR3 contains 14 residues. The ends were cut back, 6 bases at V and 2 bases at J, with 13 bases in the middle. Germline loops: CDR1 MNHNS, CDR2 SASEGT. The CDR3 is CASRIETPNYGYTF. Written as DNA, the CDR3 is TGTGCCAGCAGGATTGAGACACCAAACTATGGCTACACCTTC.

The chain combines TRBV4-3 with TRBJ1-2; D gene uncertain. The V end was cut by 1 base, the J end by 6 bases, with 12 bases between. CDR1 and CDR2 from the germline V gene are LGHNA and YSLEER. This CDR3 has 14 amino acids. The CDR3 DNA follows: TGCGCCAGCAGCCAAGGGCGCGGGGTAGATGGCTACACCTTC. This translates into CASSQGRGVDGYTF.

This sequence joins TRBV20-1 and TRBJ2-3; 9 nucleotides align to TRBD2. This CDR3 comprises 15 residues. The germline V gene encodes CDR1 DFQATT and CDR2 SNEGSKA (reference sequence). V dropped 6 bases and J dropped 2; count of bases not matched to a gene: 9. The CDR3 nucleotides read TGCAGTGCCCAGACTAGCGGAGCTCTCACAGATACGCAGTATTTT. It specifies CSAQTSGALTDTQYF.

This clonotype was recorded at least ten times. J is TRBJ2-2 and V is TRBV30; 9 nucleotides align to TRBD1. The CDR3 contains 13 residues. Germline V gives CDR1 GTSNPN, CDR2 SVGIG (reference sequence). V shed 5 bases, J shed 5 bases, and the junction held 3 bases outside the gene matches. The CDR3 sequence is CAWGTGRTGELFF. For the CDR3, the DNA is TGTGCCTGGGGGACAGGGCGGACCGGGGAGCTGTTTTTT.

CDR3 coding DNA: TGTGCCAGCACGGGCTTAAGAAATGAGCAGTTCTTC. Amino acid sequence: CASTGLRNEQFF. The chain recombines TRBV6-1 with TRBJ2-1; D ambiguous. The CDR3 is 12 amino acids. With 7 bases removed from V and 7 bases from J, the gap between germline ends came to 11 bases. CDR1 and CDR2 (germline): MNHNS, SASEGT.

This clonotype has just a few counts. This may arise from a read error, as a much more abundant clone is one base away. The DNA for the CDR3 is TGTGCCAACATGGCAGAGACCTACGAGCAGTACTTC. It specifies CANMAETYEQYF. This chain links TRBV2 with TRBJ2-7, with no clear D. Trimming took off 10 bases at V and 2 bases at J, with 12 bases between the two ends. Germline V gene data show CDR1 as SNHLY and CDR2 as FYNNEI. This CDR3 is built from 12 residues.

This clonotype was detected many times. The V call is TRBV12-5, the J call TRBJ1-2; 7 nucleotides match TRBD1. The CDR3 spans 17 residues. CDR1 is LGHNT and CDR2 is FRNRAP in the germline V gene. The V gene end was trimmed by 0 bases and the J gene end by 6 bases; junction bases not matched to a gene: 13. The CDR3 is CASGLVHRRQGPDGYTF. The CDR3 nucleotides read TGTGCTAGTGGTTTGGTACACCGGAGACAGGGTCCGGATGGCTACACCTTC. Complete variable domain (other parts from reference TRBV12-5 and TRBJ1-2): DARVTQTPRHKVTEMGQEVTMRCQPILGHNTVFWYRQTMMQGLELLAYFRNRAPLDDSGMPKDRFSAEMPDATLATLKIQPSEPRDSAVYFCASGLVHRRQGPDGYTFGSGTRLTVV.

About this clonotype: The germline gene is not matched at one end of the junction; a read error may be the cause. The CDR3 sequence: CASSLGNYVQYF. The CDR3 DNA is TGCGCCAGCAGCTTGGGGAACTACGTGCAGTACTTC. The V call is TRBV5-1, the J call TRBJ2-7; D not resolved. The CDR3 contains 12 residues. Germline V gene sequence: CDR1 SGHRS, CDR2 YFSETQ.

This clonotype has a handful of counts. The chain has TRBV9 and TRBJ2-7, with 9 bases that match TRBD2. CDR3 length equals 22 residues. In germline, CDR1 is SGDLS, CDR2 YYNGEE. V was clipped by 3 bases and J by 5 bases; unmatched bases: 30. This CDR3 is CASSGESIKRGRGSSGTHEQYF. CDR3 sequence (DNA): TGTGCCAGCAGCGGAGAATCAATAAAGCGGGGGCGAGGGTCTAGCGGGACCCACGAGCAGTACTTC.

This clonotype showed up many times. The chain combines TRBV27 with TRBJ1-4; D may be TRBD1 (6 bases). The ends were cut back, 4 bases at V and 0 bases at J, with 9 bases in the middle. Germline CDR1 MNHEY, CDR2 SMNVEV (reference sequence). CDR3 length: 15 amino acids. The CDR3: CASSSQGTTNEKLFF. In DNA form, the CDR3 reads TGTGCCAGCAGTTCACAGGGTACAACTAATGAAAAACTGTTTTTT.

This chain's CDR3 is CASSQDRGPFLPQHF. CDR3 nucleotides: TGTGCCAGCAGTCAGGACAGGGGACCGTTTCTTCCCCAGCATTTT. This chain connects TRBV6-2 or TRBV6-3 to TRBJ1-5, with 9 positions matching TRBD1. Germline V gives CDR1 MNHEY, CDR2 SVGEGT. This CDR3 contains 15 residues. The J segment lost 10 bases and the V segment lost 5 bases, leaving 12 bases of the junction unmatched.

Points on this clonotype: An end of the junction differs from the germline gene, which may be a read error. The genes are TRBV5-1 and TRBJ2-3; D is perhaps TRBD2 (6 bases). From germline, CDR1 is SGHRS and CDR2 YFSETQ. The CDR3 totals 14 residues. CDR3 nucleotide sequence: TGCGCCAACAGCTTGGGAGGCCTCACAGATACGCAGTATTTT. Its protein product is CANSLGGLTDTQYF.

This chain uses TRBV3-1 with TRBJ2-2; 9 bases match TRBD2. With V trimmed by 0 bases and J by 3 bases, 8 bases remained unmatched. CDR1 and CDR2 (germline): LGHDT, YNNKEL (reference sequence). The CDR3 runs 18 residues. CDR3 in amino acids: CASSQDVFSGSYTGELFF. In DNA, the CDR3 is TGTGCCAGCAGCCAAGATGTATTTAGCGGGAGCTACACCGGGGAGCTGTTTTTT.

This clonotype was counted at least ten times. The chain combines TRBV29-1 with TRBJ2-7, with TRBD2 identical over 12 bases. The germline V gene has CDR1 SQVTM and CDR2 ANQGSEA. The CDR3 is made up of 13 amino acids. The junction had 7 bases not matched to a gene; V was cut back by 7 bases and J by 6 bases. The CDR3 loop reads CSAGGLAGSEQYF. The CDR3 coding sequence is TGCAGCGCCGGGGGACTAGCGGGCTCCGAGCAGTACTTC.

This clonotype was observed at least ten times. V gene TRBV27 combines with J gene TRBJ2-7; 12 bases are a match to TRBD2. The CDR3 loop spans 18 amino acids. In germline, CDR1 is MNHEY, CDR2 SMNVEV (reference sequence). The V and J ends lost 5 bases and 4 bases, in that order; junction bases with no gene match: 15. The CDR3 region is CASSPPNRLAGEVYEQYF. The CDR3 nucleotides are TGTGCCAGCAGTCCGCCGAATCGACTAGCGGGAGAAGTGTACGAGCAGTACTTC.

This clonotype was counted at least ten times. The CDR3 DNA follows: TGCAGTGCTAGAGATCGAGAGGGGGCATATGGTTCACCCCTCCACTTT. Translation gives CSARDREGAYGSPLHF. This chain uses TRBV20-1 with TRBJ1-6, with TRBD1 matching 7 bases. The CDR3 covers 16 residues. J gave up 9 bases and V 0 bases, and 11 bases lay outside the gene matches. Germline loops: CDR1 DFQATT, CDR2 SNEGSKA (reference sequence).

This clonotype was picked up many times. This sequence joins TRBV10-3 and TRBJ1-5; D remains ambiguous. The CDR3 runs 16 residues. V was pared by 0 bases and J by 0 bases, with 9 bases between. CDR1 is ENHRY and CDR2 is SYGVKD in the germline V gene. CDR3 region: CAISESTGNSNQPQHF. CDR3 DNA: TGTGCCATCAGTGAGTCTACGGGGAATAGCAATCAGCCCCAGCATTTT.

The sample holds many counts of this clonotype. The gene calls are TRBV28 and TRBJ1-4; 8 bases are a match to TRBD1. The CDR3 runs to 15 residues. Germline V gene lookup returns CDR1 MDHEN and CDR2 SYDVKM. With V trimmed by 5 bases and J by 3 bases, 5 bases remained unmatched. CDR3 bases: TGTGCCAGCAGTCGGGACAGGATACCTAATGAAAAACTGTTTTTT. Residues: CASSRDRIPNEKLFF.

This clonotype was seen ten or more times. V gene TRBV6-2 or TRBV6-3 combines with J gene TRBJ2-6, with 9 nucleotides matching TRBD1. V gave up 2 bases and J gave up 0 bases; unmatched junction bases: 14. Germline CDR1 reads MNHEY; CDR2 reads SVGEGT. The CDR3 is made up of 21 amino acids. The DNA for the CDR3 is TGTGCCAGCAGTTACAGAGAGCGTCCGGGACAGGGAAACTCTGGGGCCAACGTCCTGACTTTC. Translated, it gives CASSYRERPGQGNSGANVLTF.

This clonotype occurred many times. J is TRBJ2-1 and V is TRBV7-9; the match to TRBD1 covers 9 bases. CDR1 is SEHNR and CDR2 is FQNEAQ in the germline V gene (reference sequence). The CDR3 is 14 residues long. With V trimmed by 5 bases and J by 6 bases, 5 bases remained unmatched. CDR3 sequence reads: CASSITTGGNEQFF. CDR3 nucleotide sequence: TGTGCCAGCAGCATTACGACAGGGGGCAATGAGCAGTTCTTC. Using reference TRBV7-9 and TRBJ2-1 for the parts outside the CDR3, the full variable domain is DTGVSQNPRHKITKRGQNVTFRCDPISEHNRLYWYRQTLGQGPEFLTYFQNEAQLEKSRLLSDRFSAERPKGSFSTLEIQRTEQGDSAMYLCASSITTGGNEQFFGPGTRLTVL.

Ten or more counts support this clonotype. V is TRBV5-1 and J is TRBJ2-3; D perhaps matches TRBD1 (5 bases). CDR3 length equals 16 residues. Trimming left V 0 bases short and J 1 base short, with 12 bases between. CDR1 and CDR2 from the germline V gene are SGHRS and YFSETQ. CDR3 bases: TGCGCCAGCAGCTTGGAACAGGCCTCTCGCACAGATACGCAGTATTTT. Amino acid sequence: CASSLEQASRTDTQYF.

The chain has TRBV25-1 and TRBJ1-4; TRBD1 aligns across 11 bases. V was clipped by 6 bases and J by 8 bases; unmatched bases: 11. Looked up from germline, CDR1 is MGHDK and CDR2 is SYGVNS. The CDR3 extends over 16 amino acids. The CDR3 region is CASSDQIGTGGEKLFF. Here the CDR3 DNA reads TGTGCCAGCAGCGACCAGATAGGGACAGGGGGAGAAAAACTGTTTTTT.

This clonotype was detected many times. The CDR3 DNA follows: TGTGCCAGCTCACCCCAAGACAGATATGGCTACACCTTC. Translated: CASSPQDRYGYTF. The chain couples TRBV18 to TRBJ1-2; TRBD1 might be the D (5 bases). The germline V and J ends were trimmed by 3 bases and 5 bases, with 10 bases remaining between them. The CDR3 has 13 residues. Per germline, CDR1 KGHSH and CDR2 LQKENI.

The chain employs TRBV9 and TRBJ2-2; D unresolved. This CDR3 region has 13 residues. V dropped 0 bases and J dropped 4 bases, with 4 bases sitting between them. The germline V gene has CDR1 SGDLS and CDR2 YYNGEE. This CDR3 is CASSVDITGELFF. CDR3 DNA sequence: TGTGCCAGCAGCGTAGACATCACCGGGGAGCTGTTTTTT.

The chain couples TRBV7-8 to TRBJ2-7, with TRBD2 identical over 9 bases. Trimming cost V 1 base and J 6 bases; bases outside gene matches: 7. Germline values: CDR1 SGHVS, CDR2 FQNEAQ. The CDR3 runs 15 residues. The DNA of the CDR3 is TGTGCCAGCAGCTTAGTGGGGACTAGCTCTCTCGAGCAGTACTTC. Its translation is CASSLVGTSSLEQYF.

This sequence joins TRBV19 and TRBJ2-1; D not resolved. Trimming took off 8 bases at V and 10 bases at J, with 9 bases between the two ends. This CDR3 region has 10 residues. Germline CDR1 LNHDA, CDR2 SQIVND (reference sequence). This chain's CDR3 is CASSAREQFF. DNA for the CDR3: TGTGCCAGTTCTGCTAGAGAGCAGTTCTTC.